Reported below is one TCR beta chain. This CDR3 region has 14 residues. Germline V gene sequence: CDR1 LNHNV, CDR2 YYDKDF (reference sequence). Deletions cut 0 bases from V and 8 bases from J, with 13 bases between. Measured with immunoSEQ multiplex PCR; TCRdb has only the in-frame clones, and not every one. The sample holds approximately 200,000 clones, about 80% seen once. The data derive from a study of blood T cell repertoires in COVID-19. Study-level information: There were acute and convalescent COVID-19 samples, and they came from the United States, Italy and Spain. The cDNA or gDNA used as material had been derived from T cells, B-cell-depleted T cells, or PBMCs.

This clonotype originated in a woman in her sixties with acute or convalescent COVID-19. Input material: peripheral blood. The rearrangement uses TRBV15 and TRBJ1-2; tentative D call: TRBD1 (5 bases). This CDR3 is CATSRDLGAGGYTF. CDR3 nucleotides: TGTGCCACCAGCAGAGATTTAGGGGCAGGCGGCTACACCTTC. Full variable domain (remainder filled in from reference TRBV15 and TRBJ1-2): DAMVIQNPRYQVTQFGKPVTLSCSQTLNHNVMYWYQQKSSQAPKLLFHYYDKDFNNEADTPDNFQSRRPNTSFCFLDIRSPGLGDTAMYLCATSRDLGAGGYTFGSGTRLTVV.